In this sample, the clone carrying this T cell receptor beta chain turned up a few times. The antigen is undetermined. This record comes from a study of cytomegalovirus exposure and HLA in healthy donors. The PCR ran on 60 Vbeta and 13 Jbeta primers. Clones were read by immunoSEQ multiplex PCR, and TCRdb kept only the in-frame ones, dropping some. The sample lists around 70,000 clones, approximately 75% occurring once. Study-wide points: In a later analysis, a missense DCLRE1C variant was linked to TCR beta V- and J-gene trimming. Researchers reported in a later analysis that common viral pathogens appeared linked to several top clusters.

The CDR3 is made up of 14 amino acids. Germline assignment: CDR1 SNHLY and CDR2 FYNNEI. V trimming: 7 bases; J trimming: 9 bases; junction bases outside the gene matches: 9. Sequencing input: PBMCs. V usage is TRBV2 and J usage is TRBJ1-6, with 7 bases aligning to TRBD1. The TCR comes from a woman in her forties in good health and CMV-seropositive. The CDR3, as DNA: TGTGCCAGCAATATCAGACAGGGCAGTTCACCCCTCCACTTT. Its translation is CASNIRQGSSPLHF.